The clone carrying this TCR beta chain appeared many times. V shed 0 bases and J shed 2 bases, with 8 bases lying between them. This CDR3 contains 15 residues. Per germline, CDR1 MNHEY and CDR2 SVGEGT. The data were obtained in a study of T cells in Graves' hyperthyroidism and ophthalmopathy. Amplified TCR beta CDR3 regions derived from RNA transcripts. A set of HTBI primers served as the primers for a first-round RT-PCR of the TCR CDR3. A single record per CDR3 protein comes from TCRdb applying MiXCR to the multiplex PCR reads. Of roughly 640,000 distinct CDR3 sequences in the sample, roughly a sixth were seen once.

This receptor was identified in a woman in her 40s with Graves' ophthalmopathy. Sample: blood. This chain joins TRBV6-2 or TRBV6-3 and TRBJ1-5; D ambiguous. Written as DNA, the CDR3 is TGTGCCAGCAGTTACTCCTTCGGGGGCAATCAGCCCCAGCATTTT. Translated: CASSYSFGGNQPQHF.